The present entry profiles one T cell receptor beta chain with its context. Study processing details: Estimation of nucleated cell counts relied on the amplification of reference gene primers. Some clones are missing from TCRdb's copy, which holds only in-frame ones; the method was immunoSEQ multiplex PCR. V, J and clone size reflect that table, while D and trimming were determined from the DNA. The table shows about 200,000 clones, with 80% occurring only once. The source of the sample is a study of blood T cell repertoires in COVID-19. Study-wide background: From the United States, Italy and Spain came samples of acute and convalescent COVID-19. Nucleic acid was either cDNA or gDNA, and it came from T cells, B-cell-depleted T cells, or PBMCs.

Germline CDR1 is MNHEY and CDR2 is SVGEGT. This CDR3 contains 17 residues. The J segment lost 7 bases and the V segment lost 0 bases, leaving 11 bases of the junction unmatched. Sequencing used peripheral blood. V usage is TRBV6-2 or TRBV6-3 and J usage is TRBJ2-1; TRBD2 aligns across 8 bases. The receptor's source is a woman aged 65 to 85 with acute or convalescent COVID-19. CDR3 DNA: TGTGCCAGCAGTTACTCGTACGGGAGGGCCACCCAGAATGAGCAGTTCTTC. This sequence encodes CASSYSYGRATQNEQFF.